This is a list of T cell receptor beta chains from one sample in a study of T cells in Graves' hyperthyroidism and ophthalmopathy. TCRdb analysed the multiplex PCR reads with MiXCR anew, one entry per CDR3 protein. The table lists approximately 490,000 distinct CDR3 sequences, around a fifth of them singletons. The sequenced sample was blood. All receptors come from a woman in her 70s with Graves' ophthalmopathy. The CDR3 runs from the conserved cysteine through the conserved F or W. D genes are given only for firm matches. The size of a clone is reported for some rows only, either as once, few or many, or as a class for expanded clones.

j_gene: TRBJ2-7
d_gene: -
v_gene: TRBV7-2
abundance: few
CDR3aa: CASSLAGAGHSYEQYF
CDR3nt: TGTGCCAGCAGCTTAGCGGGAGCGGGACACTCCTACGAGCAGTACTTC

j_gene: TRBJ2-3
d_gene: -
v_gene: TRBV24-1
abundance: few
CDR3aa: CATSVSTDTQYF
CDR3nt: TGTGCCACCAGTGTGTCTACAGATACGCAGTATTTT

j_gene: TRBJ2-5
d_gene: -
v_gene: TRBV19
abundance: -
CDR3aa: CASSWRSQETQYF
CDR3nt: TGTGCCAGTAGTTGGAGGTCGCAAGAGACCCAGTACTTC

j_gene: TRBJ2-3
d_gene: -
v_gene: TRBV5-1
abundance: -
CDR3aa: CASSLSPRVDTQYF
CDR3nt: TGCGCCAGCAGCTTAAGCCCCAGGGTAGATACGCAGTATTTT

j_gene: TRBJ1-1
d_gene: TRBD1
v_gene: TRBV7-9
abundance: few
CDR3aa: CASSPLDRETEAFF
CDR3nt: TGTGCCAGCAGCCCTTTGGACAGGGAGACTGAAGCTTTCTTT

j_gene: TRBJ1-2
d_gene: -
v_gene: TRBV2
abundance: few
CDR3aa: CASSERRYGYTF
CDR3nt: TGTGCCAGCAGTGAGCGACGGTATGGCTACACCTTC

j_gene: TRBJ1-5
d_gene: -
v_gene: TRBV18
abundance: -
CDR3aa: CASSPGQINQPQHF
CDR3nt: TGTGCCAGCTCACCGGGACAAATTAATCAGCCCCAGCATTTT

j_gene: TRBJ1-1
d_gene: -
v_gene: TRBV20-1
abundance: many
CDR3aa: CSAGIDSYHEAFF
CDR3nt: TGCAGTGCTGGGATTGACAGTTATCATGAAGCTTTCTTT

j_gene: TRBJ2-1
d_gene: TRBD2
v_gene: TRBV5-1
abundance: few
CDR3aa: CASSAGTTWGEQFF
CDR3nt: TGCGCCAGCAGCGCGGGGACTACGTGGGGTGAGCAGTTCTTC

j_gene: TRBJ2-5
d_gene: TRBD1
v_gene: TRBV7-3
abundance: -
CDR3aa: CASSPHGTGSRETQYF
CDR3nt: TGTGCCAGCAGCCCGCACGGGACAGGGAGCCGAGAGACCCAGTACTTC

j_gene: TRBJ2-1
d_gene: TRBD2
v_gene: TRBV7-3
abundance: many
CDR3aa: CAGTSGRPYNEQFF
CDR3nt: TGTGCTGGGACTAGCGGAAGGCCCTACAATGAGCAGTTCTTC

j_gene: TRBJ1-5
d_gene: -
v_gene: TRBV7-6
abundance: few
CDR3aa: CASSPAAGQPQHF
CDR3nt: TGTGCCAGCAGCCCCGCGGCGGGTCAGCCCCAGCATTTT

j_gene: TRBJ2-1
d_gene: TRBD2
v_gene: TRBV7-2
abundance: -
CDR3aa: CASSLFSGRAYNEQFF
CDR3nt: TGTGCCAGCAGCTTATTTAGCGGGAGGGCGTACAATGAGCAGTTCTTC

j_gene: TRBJ2-1
d_gene: TRBD1
v_gene: TRBV3-1
abundance: -
CDR3aa: CASSLRDQGAEQFF
CDR3nt: TGTGCCAGCAGCCTCCGGGACCAGGGGGCTGAGCAGTTCTTC

j_gene: TRBJ1-6
d_gene: -
v_gene: TRBV5-6
abundance: few
CDR3aa: CASSFTGTSSYNSPLHF
CDR3nt: TGTGCCAGCAGCTTTACCGGGACCAGCTCCTATAATTCACCCCTCCACTTT